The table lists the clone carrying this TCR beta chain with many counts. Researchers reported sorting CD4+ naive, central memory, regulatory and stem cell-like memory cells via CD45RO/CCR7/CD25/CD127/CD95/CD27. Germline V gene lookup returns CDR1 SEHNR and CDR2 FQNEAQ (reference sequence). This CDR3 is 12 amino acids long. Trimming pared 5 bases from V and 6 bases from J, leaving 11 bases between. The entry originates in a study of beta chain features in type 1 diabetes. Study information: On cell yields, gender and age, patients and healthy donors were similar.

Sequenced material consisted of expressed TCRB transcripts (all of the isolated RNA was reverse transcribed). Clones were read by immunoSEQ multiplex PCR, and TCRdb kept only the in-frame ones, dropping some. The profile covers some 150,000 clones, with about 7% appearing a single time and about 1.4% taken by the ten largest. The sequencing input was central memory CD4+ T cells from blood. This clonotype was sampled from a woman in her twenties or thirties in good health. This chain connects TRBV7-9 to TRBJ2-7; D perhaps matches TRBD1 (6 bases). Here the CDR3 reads CASSQSRGEQYF. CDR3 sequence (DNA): TGTGCCAGCAGCCAATCCAGGGGCGAGCAGTACTTC.